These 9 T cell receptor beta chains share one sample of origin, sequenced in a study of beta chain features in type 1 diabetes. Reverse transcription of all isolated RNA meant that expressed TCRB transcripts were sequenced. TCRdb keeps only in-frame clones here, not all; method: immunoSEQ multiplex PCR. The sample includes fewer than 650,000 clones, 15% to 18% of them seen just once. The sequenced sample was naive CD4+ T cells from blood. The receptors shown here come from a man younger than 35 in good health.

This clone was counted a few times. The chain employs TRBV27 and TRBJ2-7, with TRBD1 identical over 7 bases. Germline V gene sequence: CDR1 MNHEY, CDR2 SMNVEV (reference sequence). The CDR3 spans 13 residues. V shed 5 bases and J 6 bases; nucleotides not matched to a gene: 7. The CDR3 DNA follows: TGTGCCAGCAGTCCGACAGGGTCCGGCGAGCAGTACTTC. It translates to CASSPTGSGEQYF.

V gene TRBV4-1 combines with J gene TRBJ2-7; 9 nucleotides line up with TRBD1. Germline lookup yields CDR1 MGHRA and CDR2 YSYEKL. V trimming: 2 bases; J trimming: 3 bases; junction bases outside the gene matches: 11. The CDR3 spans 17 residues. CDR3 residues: CASSQFFAGQGLYEQYF. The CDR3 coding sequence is TGCGCCAGCAGCCAATTCTTTGCGGGACAGGGACTCTACGAGCAGTACTTC.

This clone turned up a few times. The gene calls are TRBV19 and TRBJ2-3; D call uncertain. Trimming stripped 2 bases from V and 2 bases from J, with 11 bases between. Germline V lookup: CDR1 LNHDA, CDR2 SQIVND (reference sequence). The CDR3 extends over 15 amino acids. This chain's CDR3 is CASSIRSTHTDTQYF. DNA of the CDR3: TGTGCCAGTAGTATACGATCCACCCACACAGATACGCAGTATTTT.

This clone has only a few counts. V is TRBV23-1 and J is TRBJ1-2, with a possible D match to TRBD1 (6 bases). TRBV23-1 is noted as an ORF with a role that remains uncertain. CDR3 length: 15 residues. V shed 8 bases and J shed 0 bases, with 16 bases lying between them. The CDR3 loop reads CASRPPGQTNYGYTF. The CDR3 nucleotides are TGCGCCAGCCGCCCCCCCGGACAGACTAACTATGGCTACACCTTC.

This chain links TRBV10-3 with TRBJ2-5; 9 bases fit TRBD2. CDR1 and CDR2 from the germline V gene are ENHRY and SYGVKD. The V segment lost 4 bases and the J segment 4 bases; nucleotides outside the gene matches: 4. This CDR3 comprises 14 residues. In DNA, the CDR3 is TGTGCCATCAGTGGCCATAGCGGGGGAGAGACCCAGTACTTC. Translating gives CAISGHSGGETQYF.

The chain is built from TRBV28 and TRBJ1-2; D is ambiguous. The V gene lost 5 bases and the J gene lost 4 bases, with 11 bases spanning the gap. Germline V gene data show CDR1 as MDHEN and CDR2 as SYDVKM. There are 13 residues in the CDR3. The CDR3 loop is CASSTDAFYGYTF. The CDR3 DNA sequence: TGTGCCAGCAGTACGGACGCCTTCTATGGCTACACCTTC.

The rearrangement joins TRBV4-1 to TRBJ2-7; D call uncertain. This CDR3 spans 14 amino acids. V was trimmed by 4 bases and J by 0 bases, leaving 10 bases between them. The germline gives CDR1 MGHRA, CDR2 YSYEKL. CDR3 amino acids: CASSLEAVSYEQYF. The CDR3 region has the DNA TGCGCCAGCAGCCTTGAGGCGGTCTCCTACGAGCAGTACTTC.

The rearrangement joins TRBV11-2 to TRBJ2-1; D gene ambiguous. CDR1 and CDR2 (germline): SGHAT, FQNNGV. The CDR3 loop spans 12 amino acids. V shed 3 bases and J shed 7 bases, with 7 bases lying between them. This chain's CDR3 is CASSFSRNEQFF. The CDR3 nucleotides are TGTGCCAGCAGCTTTTCCCGGAATGAGCAGTTCTTC.

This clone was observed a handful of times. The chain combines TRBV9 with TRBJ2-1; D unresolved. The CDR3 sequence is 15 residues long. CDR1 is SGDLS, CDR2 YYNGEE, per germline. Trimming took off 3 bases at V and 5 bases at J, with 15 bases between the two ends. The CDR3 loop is CASSAAPASNNEQFF. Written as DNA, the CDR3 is TGTGCCAGCAGCGCGGCACCCGCCTCAAACAATGAGCAGTTCTTC.